This entry features one T cell receptor beta chain sequence. Donors had localized lung adenocarcinoma, a non-small cell lung cancer. The source of the sample is a study of CD4 and CD8 cells across lung adenocarcinoma regions. The CDR3 spans 16 residues. Germline loops: CDR1 MNHNS, CDR2 SASEGT. TCRdb called the PCR reads again in MiXCR, with one record for every CDR3 protein. The sample consists of roughly 7,100 distinct CDR3 sequences, about 43% of them appearing once. The chain uses TRBV6-1 and TRBJ2-3, with D maybe TRBD2 (7 bases). The J call may not be correct, given that the DNA end is closer to TRBJ2-7. Specimen: CD4+ T cells from the margin of a lung tumor. This sequence originates from a male donor with lung adenocarcinoma. The CD4 and CD8 labels of this study may be unreliable. This CDR3 reads CASGGPGGGDQDTQYF. For the CDR3, the DNA is TGTGCCAGCGGGGGGCCCGGTGGGGGGGACCAAGATACGCAGTACTTC.